The present T cell receptor beta chain was sequenced within a study of beta chain features in type 1 diabetes. Study-wide results and limits: In comparison with healthy donors, patients had naive, central memory and Treg TCRB repertoires that appeared more similar. VDJ junctions from patients with type 1 diabetes contained fewer insertions and more deletions.

A few counts support this clone. Its target is unknown. Staining for CD45RO/CCR7/CD25/CD127/CD95/CD27 allowed sorting of CD4+ naive, central memory, regulatory and stem cell-like memory cells. Reverse transcription of all isolated RNA meant that expressed TCRB transcripts were sequenced. TCRdb keeps only in-frame clones here, not all; method: immunoSEQ multiplex PCR. The table records hundreds of thousands of clones, around 16% of them present only once. This TCR came from a man in his late teens or twenties in good health. The sequencing sample was made of naive CD4+ T cells from blood.

The CDR3: CASSLRTESYEQYF. CDR3 nucleotides: TGTGCCAGCAGCCTGCGGACAGAAAGCTACGAGCAGTACTTC. The J gene is TRBJ2-7, the V gene TRBV7-9; the D gene is possibly TRBD1 (6 bases). Trimming pared 5 bases from V and 3 bases from J, leaving 14 bases between. CDR3 length: 14 amino acids. CDR1 and CDR2 (germline): SEHNR, FQNEAQ (reference sequence).